Below are 9 T cell receptor beta chains sequenced from a single sample in a study of beta chain features in type 1 diabetes. Whole-study results and caveats: A moderate, significant TCRB CDR3 shortening appeared in type 1 diabetes across four CD4+ subsets.

Which antigens these TCRs recognize remains unknown. Reverse transcription of all isolated RNA meant that expressed TCRB transcripts were sequenced. Only in-frame clones appear in the TCRdb table, and some are missing; sequencing was by immunoSEQ multiplex PCR. The sample has 150,000 to 200,000 clones; 7.8% are singletons. The sample comprised central memory CD4+ T cells from blood. These receptors were obtained from a woman in her 40s with type 1 diabetes.

The chain carries TRBV5-4 and TRBJ1-6, with D possibly matching TRBD1 (5 bases). Between the trimmed V and J ends, which lost 5 bases and 8 bases, there was a span of 14 bases. The CDR3 runs to 14 residues. Germline V CDR1 and CDR2: SGHNT, YYREEE (reference sequence). CDR3 sequence reads: CASRHQGGDSPLHF. CDR3 nucleotide sequence: TGTGCCAGCAGACATCAGGGTGGGGATTCACCCCTCCACTTT.

This clone was seen a handful of times. The gene calls are TRBV29-1 and TRBJ2-2; 8 bases match TRBD1. The CDR3 extends over 14 amino acids. Trimming removed 7 bases from V and 1 base from J; junction bases left unmatched: 5. In germline, CDR1 is SQVTM, CDR2 ANQGSEA. The CDR3 loop is CSARDRKNTGELFF. CDR3 in DNA: TGCAGCGCCCGGGACAGGAAGAACACCGGGGAGCTGTTTTTT.

This clone was counted only a few times. The gene calls are TRBV7-3 and TRBJ2-7, with a weak D call TRBD2 (5 bases). This CDR3 comprises 16 residues. The V gene lost 3 bases and the J gene lost 3 bases, with 18 bases spanning the gap. Germline V lookup: CDR1 SGHTA, CDR2 FQGTGA. This CDR3 is CASSFPHGGSGYEQYF. Here the CDR3 DNA reads TGTGCCAGCAGCTTCCCCCATGGAGGAAGCGGCTACGAGCAGTACTTC.

In this sample, this clone turned up a few times. The V and J genes are TRBV6-5 and TRBJ1-5; D not certain. CDR1 is MNHEY and CDR2 is SVGAGI in the germline V gene. There are 13 residues in the CDR3. Trimming took off 0 bases at V and 5 bases at J, with 5 bases between the two ends. In DNA, the CDR3 is TGTGCCAGCAGTTACTCGAGAGATCAGCCCCAGCATTTT. Translation: CASSYSRDQPQHF.

The rearrangement uses TRBV11-1 and TRBJ2-1; D may be TRBD1 (6 bases). The V gene lost 3 bases and the J gene lost 2 bases, with 11 bases spanning the gap. CDR1 and CDR2 (germline): SGHAT, FQDESV (reference sequence). The CDR3 has 15 amino acids. The CDR3 DNA is TGTGCCAGCAGCTTCCCTACAGGGACCTACAATGAGCAGTTCTTC. Encoded protein: CASSFPTGTYNEQFF. The variable domain in full, completed from reference TRBV11-1 and TRBJ2-1, reads EAEVAQSPRYKITEKSQAVAFWCDPISGHATLYWYRQILGQGPELLVQFQDESVVDDSQLPKDRFSAERLKGVDSTLKIQPAELGDSAMYLCASSFPTGTYNEQFFGPGTRLTVL.

In its sample, this clone was seen many times. This chain joins TRBV28 and TRBJ2-7; maybe TRBD2 (6 bases). This CDR3 is built from 16 residues. V lost 5 bases to trimming and J lost 0 bases, with 17 bases between them. CDR1 is MDHEN, CDR2 SYDVKM, per germline. CDR3 DNA: TGTGCCAGCAGTGACTGGGCTAGCGTTCGCTCCTACGAGCAGTACTTC. Translation: CASSDWASVRSYEQYF.

The CDR3 DNA is TGTGCCAGCAGTGTCCAAGGGGGTCAGCCCCAGCATTTT. It is translated as CASSVQGGQPQHF. V and J are TRBV6-4 and TRBJ1-5; TRBD1 is a possible D gene (6 bases). Deletions cut 4 bases from V and 6 bases from J, with 10 bases between. Per germline, CDR1 MRHNA and CDR2 SNTAGT. The CDR3 covers 13 residues.

The J gene is TRBJ1-1, the V gene TRBV7-2; D possibly corresponds to TRBD1 (6 bases). V was pared by 5 bases and J by 4 bases, with 17 bases between. The CDR3 consists of 15 residues. Germline V gene lookup returns CDR1 SGHTA and CDR2 FQGNSA. Here the CDR3 DNA reads TGTGCCAGCAGCGTAGATTCCGACAGGCGCACTGAAGCTTTCTTT. Protein product: CASSVDSDRRTEAFF. The entire variable domain, with the rest obtained from reference TRBV7-2 and TRBJ1-1, is as follows: GAGVSQSPSNKVTEKGKDVELRCDPISGHTALYWYRQSLGQGLEFLIYFQGNSAPDKSGLPSDRFSAERTGGSVSTLTIQRTQQEDSAVYLCASSVDSDRRTEAFFGQGTRLTVV.

This clone came up a few times. V and J are TRBV27 and TRBJ2-3; D uncertain. V shed 10 bases and J shed 4 bases, with 15 bases lying between them. This CDR3 has 13 residues. Germline-derived CDR1 and CDR2 are MNHEY and SMNVEV (reference sequence). CDR3 sequence reads: CATRAASPDTQYF. Here the CDR3 DNA reads TGTGCCACCCGCGCAGCGTCCCCAGATACGCAGTATTTT.